The next 7 T cell receptor beta chains were all read from a single sample in a study of blood T cell repertoires in COVID-19. The method was immunoSEQ multiplex PCR; TCRdb's version includes in-frame clones alone and lacks a portion of them. Altogether over 250,000 clones are present, about 93% being singletons, with the ten largest covering 0.95% to 1.3%. Material for sequencing was PBMCs or T cells enriched from blood (not recorded which). These receptors all stem from a woman in her thirties who had recovered from COVID-19.

This clone appeared a single time. The rearrangement uses TRBV27 and TRBJ2-1; 8 positions match TRBD2. The germline gives CDR1 MNHEY, CDR2 SMNVEV (reference sequence). There are 18 residues in the CDR3. After removal of 7 bases from V and 0 bases from J, the junction contained 14 bases not matched to a gene. The CDR3 region is CASKFRERETHSYNEQFF. In nucleotides, the CDR3 is TGTGCCAGCAAATTTAGGGAGCGGGAGACTCACTCCTACAATGAGCAGTTCTTC.

This chain uses TRBV9 with TRBJ2-2; 14 nucleotides line up with TRBD2. The CDR3 covers 17 residues. Germline lookup yields CDR1 SGDLS and CDR2 YYNGEE. V was pared by 0 bases and J by 7 bases, with 5 bases of the junction left unmatched. The CDR3 DNA follows: TGTGCCAGCAGCGTAGGGGGACTAGCGGGAGTCGACGGGGAGCTGTTTTTT. Translating it yields CASSVGGLAGVDGELFF.

This chain uses TRBV19 with TRBJ2-1; TRBD2 aligns across 10 bases. V was clipped by 3 bases and J by 5 bases; unmatched bases: 1. Germline V lookup: CDR1 LNHDA, CDR2 SQIVND (reference sequence). CDR3 size: 14 residues. CDR3 amino acids: CASSILAGDNEQFF. The CDR3 region has the DNA TGTGCCAGTAGTATTCTAGCGGGAGACAATGAGCAGTTCTTC.

This chain uses TRBV4-3 with TRBJ2-1; 9 positions match TRBD2. Germline V gene data show CDR1 as LGHNA and CDR2 as YSLEER. The junction had 4 bases not matched to a gene; V was cut back by 0 bases and J by 4 bases. The CDR3 is 16 residues long. The CDR3 spells CASSQDSSGTYNEQFF. CDR3 DNA sequence: TGCGCCAGCAGCCAAGATTCTAGCGGGACTTACAATGAGCAGTTCTTC.

The genes are TRBV9 and TRBJ1-6; D is possibly TRBD1 (5 bases). This CDR3 comprises 14 residues. The V end was cut by 4 bases, the J end by 10 bases, with 15 bases between. Germline assignment: CDR1 SGDLS and CDR2 YYNGEE. The CDR3 here is CASSPQGIGSPLHF. As DNA, the CDR3 is TGTGCCAGCAGCCCCCAGGGAATTGGATCACCCCTCCACTTT.

This chain connects TRBV29-1 to TRBJ1-2; the D is unclear. The CDR3 runs to 12 residues. The V gene's germline CDR1 is SQVTM and CDR2 ANQGSEA. V lost 1 base and J 3 bases, leaving 6 bases between the germline ends. The DNA of the CDR3 is TGCAGCGTTGAAGGGTCGGACTATGGCTACACCTTC. Encoded protein: CSVEGSDYGYTF.

The J gene is TRBJ1-3, the V gene TRBV18, with 7 nucleotides matching TRBD1. In germline, CDR1 is KGHSH, CDR2 LQKENI. The CDR3 spans 14 residues. Trimming removed 2 bases from V and 4 bases from J; junction bases left unmatched: 2. In DNA form, the CDR3 reads TGTGCCAGCTCACCAACAGGGGAAGGAAACACCATATATTTT. It yields the protein CASSPTGEGNTIYF.